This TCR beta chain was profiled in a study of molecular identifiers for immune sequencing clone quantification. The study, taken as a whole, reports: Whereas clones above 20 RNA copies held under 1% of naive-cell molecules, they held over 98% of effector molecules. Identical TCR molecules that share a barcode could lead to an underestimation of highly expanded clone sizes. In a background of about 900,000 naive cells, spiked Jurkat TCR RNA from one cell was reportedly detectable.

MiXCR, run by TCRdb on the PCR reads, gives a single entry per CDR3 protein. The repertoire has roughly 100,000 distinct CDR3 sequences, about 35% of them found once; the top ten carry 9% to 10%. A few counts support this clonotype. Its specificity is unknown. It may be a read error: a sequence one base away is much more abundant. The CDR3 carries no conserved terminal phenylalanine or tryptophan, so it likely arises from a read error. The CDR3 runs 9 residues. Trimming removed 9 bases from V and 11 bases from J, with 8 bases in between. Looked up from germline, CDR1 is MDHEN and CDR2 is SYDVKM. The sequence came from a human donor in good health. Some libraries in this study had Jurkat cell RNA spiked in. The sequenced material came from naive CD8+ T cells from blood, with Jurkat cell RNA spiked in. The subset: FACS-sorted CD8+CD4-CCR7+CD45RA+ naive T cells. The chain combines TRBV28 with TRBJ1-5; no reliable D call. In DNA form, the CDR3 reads TGTGCCAGTGGCTGGTCCCAGCATCTT. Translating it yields CASGWSQHL.